This entry lists 20 T cell receptor beta chains sequenced from one sample in a study of draining lymph node invasion in breast cancer. Sorting for CD4+ CD45RA- CD25high cells yielded memory regulatory T cells. MiXCR was run by TCRdb on the bulk RNA-seq reads, yielding one entry per CDR3 protein. Here the sample spans 2,500 to 3,000 distinct CDR3 sequences, roughly 60% being singletons. The sequenced material came from sorted memory Tregs from a lymph node. The receptors shown here come from a female donor with luminal breast cancer.

The chain joins TRBV3-1 to TRBJ1-2; 9 bases are a match to TRBD1. The CDR3 length is 13 residues. After removal of 4 bases from V and 5 bases from J, the junction contained 2 bases not matched to a gene. CDR1 and CDR2 from the germline V gene are LGHDT and YNNKEL (reference sequence). In DNA, the CDR3 is TGTGCCAGCAGCCTTGGACAGGGGTATGGCTACACCTTC. Its translation: CASSLGQGYGYTF.

The rearrangement links TRBV20-1 to TRBJ1-2, with D perhaps matching TRBD1 (6 bases). This CDR3 has 12 amino acids. V was pared by 3 bases and J by 3 bases, with 8 bases between. Germline CDR1 DFQATT, CDR2 SNEGSKA (reference sequence). DNA of the CDR3: TGCAGTGCTAGTGGGACATACTATGGCTACACCTTC. As protein: CSASGTYYGYTF.

This clonotype appeared a single time. The chain couples TRBV20-1 to TRBJ1-4, with a possible D match to TRBD1 (6 bases). CDR1 DFQATT and CDR2 SNEGSKA come from the germline V gene (reference sequence). V was cut by 0 bases and J by 9 bases, with 14 bases left in between. The CDR3 length is 14 residues. Here the CDR3 DNA reads TGCAGTGCTAGAGAGACAGGTGCTTTGCAAAAACTGTTTTTT. Its translation: CSARETGALQKLFF.

This chain connects TRBV6-5 to TRBJ1-3; a possible D gene is TRBD1 (6 bases). Trimming shortened V by 2 bases and J by 0 bases, and 11 bases separated the two germline ends. The CDR3 loop spans 16 amino acids. The V gene's germline CDR1 is MNHEY and CDR2 SVGAGI. The CDR3 loop is CASSYQSRGSGNTIYF. The CDR3 DNA reads TGTGCCAGCAGTTACCAATCCAGGGGCTCTGGAAACACCATATATTTT.

This clonotype was seen a few times. This rearrangement joins TRBV5-1 to TRBJ1-2; a weak D match, TRBD1 (6 bases). Germline loops: CDR1 SGHRS, CDR2 YFSETQ. V lost 0 bases and J 2 bases, leaving 14 bases between the germline ends. This CDR3 is built from 16 residues. The CDR3 DNA follows: TGCGCCAGCAGCTTGGATCCGCTAACAGGGAACTATGGCTACACCTTC. It yields the protein CASSLDPLTGNYGYTF.

This rearrangement joins TRBV30 to TRBJ1-5; D unclear. Trimming cost V 1 base and J 1 base, with 14 bases left between them. CDR1 and CDR2 (germline): GTSNPN, SVGIG (reference sequence). The CDR3 runs to 16 residues. The CDR3 here is CAWSEETGRSNQPQHF. The CDR3 DNA is TGTGCCTGGAGTGAAGAGACGGGAAGGAGCAATCAGCCCCAGCATTTT. Drawing the rest from reference TRBV30 and TRBJ1-5, the complete variable domain is SQTIHQWPATLVQPVGSPLSLECTVEGTSNPNLYWYRQAAGRGLQLLFYSVGIGQISSEVPQNLSASRPQDRQFILSSKKLLLSDSGFYLCAWSEETGRSNQPQHFGDGTRLSIL.

The rearrangement uses TRBV20-1 and TRBJ2-3; possible D gene TRBD2, 5 bases. In germline, CDR1 is DFQATT, CDR2 SNEGSKA (reference sequence). Trimming cost V 6 bases and J 0 bases, with 7 bases left between them. There are 12 residues in the CDR3. DNA for the CDR3: TGCAGTGCCCGGACTAGCACAGATACGCAGTATTTT. Translated: CSARTSTDTQYF.

The chain has TRBV7-7 and TRBJ2-3; D not certain. This CDR3 contains 14 residues. From germline, CDR1 is SSHAT and CDR2 FNYEAQ (reference sequence). V lost 1 base, J lost 0 bases, and 5 bases lay in between. CDR3 region: CASSLGLSTDTQYF. DNA of the CDR3: TGTGCCAGCAGCTTAGGATTGAGCACAGATACGCAGTATTTT.

This clonotype was seen more than once but under ten times. The chain couples TRBV3-1 to TRBJ1-1; 7 nucleotides match TRBD1. Germline V CDR1 and CDR2: LGHDT, YNNKEL (reference sequence). The V gene end was trimmed by 3 bases and the J gene end by 3 bases; junction bases not matched to a gene: 4. The CDR3 loop spans 14 amino acids. CDR3 DNA: TGTGCCAGCAGCCAGAGAACAGGGGACACTGAAGCTTTCTTT. The encoded protein is CASSQRTGDTEAFF.

The chain combines TRBV2 with TRBJ2-3, with 7 positions matching TRBD2. Germline V gene sequence: CDR1 SNHLY, CDR2 FYNNEI. J gave up 6 bases and V 2 bases, and 5 bases lay outside the gene matches. This CDR3 is 14 amino acids long. The CDR3 nucleotides are TGTGCCAGCAGTGAAATGGGGGGGTCCGATACGCAGTATTTT. Protein sequence: CASSEMGGSDTQYF. The whole variable domain, remainder taken from reference TRBV2 and TRBJ2-3, is EPEVTQTPSHQVTQMGQEVILRCVPISNHLYFYWYRQILGQKVEFLVSFYNNEISEKSEIFDDQFSVERPDGSNFTLKIRSTKLEDSAMYFCASSEMGGSDTQYFGPGTRLTVL.

This clonotype was observed a single time. The V call is TRBV11-1, the J call TRBJ1-1, with D uncertain. The CDR3 runs to 13 residues. Germline lookup yields CDR1 SGHAT and CDR2 FQDESV (reference sequence). The V end lost 8 bases, the J end lost 1 base, and 11 bases lay between the germline ends. The CDR3 region has the DNA TGTGCCAGCGACGTGGGAGGGAACACTGAAGCTTTCTTT. Its protein product is CASDVGGNTEAFF.

The chain joins TRBV6-5 to TRBJ1-3; unclear D gene. The length of the CDR3 is 17 residues. The V gene's germline CDR1 is MNHEY and CDR2 SVGAGI. The V and J ends lost 5 bases and 4 bases respectively, with 21 bases between them. CDR3 coding DNA: TGTGCCAGCAGTGAAACAGACCGGCGCGGAACGGGAAACACCATATATTTT. Amino acids: CASSETDRRGTGNTIYF.

The rearrangement links TRBV5-1 to TRBJ2-3, with a weak D call TRBD1 (6 bases). V was trimmed by 4 bases and J by 9 bases, leaving 12 bases between them. This CDR3 is 12 amino acids long. Germline-derived CDR1 and CDR2 are SGHRS and YFSETQ. CDR3 sequence: CASSVDSATQYF. Here the CDR3 DNA reads TGCGCCAGCAGCGTGGACAGTGCCACGCAGTATTTT.

This chain connects TRBV5-1 to TRBJ2-5; 15 bases are a match to TRBD2. From germline, CDR1 is SGHRS and CDR2 YFSETQ. Trimming removed 5 bases from V and 2 bases from J; junction bases left unmatched: 1. This CDR3 is built from 15 residues. CDR3 sequence (DNA): TGCGCCAGCAGGGGACTAGCGGGGGGTCAAGAGACCCAGTACTTC. This sequence encodes CASRGLAGGQETQYF.

This clonotype was seen only a few times. The chain has TRBV20-1 and TRBJ1-2; 8 nucleotides align to TRBD1. CDR3 size: 13 residues. Germline lookup yields CDR1 DFQATT and CDR2 SNEGSKA (reference sequence). The V segment lost 5 bases and the J segment 5 bases; nucleotides outside the gene matches: 7. The CDR3 DNA reads TGCAGTGCTGGACCAGGGACAGGTTATGGCTACACCTTC. It translates to CSAGPGTGYGYTF.

This clonotype occurred a few times. This sequence joins TRBV2 and TRBJ1-2; D remains unclear. Trimming left V 8 bases short and J 7 bases short, with 14 bases between. Germline CDR1 is SNHLY and CDR2 is FYNNEI. The length of the CDR3 is 12 residues. CDR3 amino acids: CASFPGLAGYTF. The CDR3 DNA reads TGTGCCAGCTTTCCCGGGTTGGCTGGCTACACCTTC.

V is TRBV5-4 and J is TRBJ1-2; D is possibly TRBD1 (6 bases). Germline-derived CDR1 and CDR2 are SGHNT and YYREEE (reference sequence). The CDR3 is made up of 15 amino acids. Trimming removed 0 bases from V and 2 bases from J, with 11 bases in between. CDR3 region: CASSLAVDSNYGYTF. The CDR3 DNA is TGTGCCAGCAGCTTGGCGGTGGACAGCAACTATGGCTACACCTTC.

This chain uses TRBV12-3 or TRBV12-4 with TRBJ1-4; D call uncertain. This CDR3 has 13 amino acids. V was shortened by 3 bases and J by 8 bases, with 10 bases between the two germline ends. This CDR3 reads CASSFARGEKLFF. The CDR3 DNA is TGTGCCAGCAGTTTCGCCCGGGGAGAAAAACTGTTTTTT.

The V call is TRBV3-1, the J call TRBJ2-6, with D perhaps TRBD2 (5 bases). Germline V lookup: CDR1 LGHDT, CDR2 YNNKEL (reference sequence). There are 17 residues in the CDR3. Between the trimmed V and J ends, which lost 6 bases and 1 base, there was a span of 16 bases. CDR3 residues: CASSREQSLSGANVLTF. In DNA form, the CDR3 reads TGTGCCAGCAGTCGGGAACAGTCCCTTTCTGGGGCCAACGTCCTGACTTTC.

The chain carries TRBV12-3 or TRBV12-4 and TRBJ2-2, with 10 bases identical to TRBD1. V dropped 5 bases and J dropped 6; count of bases not matched to a gene: 3. The CDR3 is 14 residues long. This chain's CDR3 is CASSRTGGAGELFF. CDR3 coding DNA: TGTGCCAGCAGTCGGACAGGGGGGGCCGGGGAGCTGTTTTTT.